The subject of this entry is one T cell receptor beta chain. In the authors' workflow: How many nucleated cells were present was estimated from reference gene primer amplification. Sequencing was performed with immunoSEQ multiplex PCR; in TCRdb, only in-frame clones are kept and a portion is missing. That table furnishes V, J and clone size, whereas the DNA furnished D and trimming. The sample carries roughly 200,000 clones, around nine tenths recorded once. The data stem from a study of blood T cell repertoires in COVID-19. Whole-study context: The cDNA or gDNA used as material had been derived from T cells, B-cell-depleted T cells, or PBMCs.

Germline V lookup: CDR1 SGHNT, CDR2 YYREEE (reference sequence). The CDR3 extends over 17 amino acids. With 1 base clipped from V and 0 bases from J, the junction kept 6 bases outside the gene matches. The receptor was isolated from a man between 50 and 59 years old with COVID-19, enrolled during active disease. The sequencing sample was made of peripheral blood. The V call is TRBV5-4, the J call TRBJ1-5; 8 bases agree with TRBD1. Written as DNA, the CDR3 is TGTGCCAGCAGCTTGCAGGGGGCTGAGTATAGCAATCAGCCCCAGCATTTT. Translating it yields CASSLQGAEYSNQPQHF.